This T cell receptor (beta chain) was recovered during a study of blood T cell repertoires in COVID-19. The wider study: COVID-19 samples, acute and convalescent, were from the United States, Italy and Spain. In each case, the material was cDNA or gDNA derived from T cells, B-cell-depleted T cells, or PBMCs.

Germline CDR1 and CDR2: KGHDR and SFDVKD. CDR3 length equals 14 residues. Losses at the gene ends were 4 bases for V and 4 bases for J; bases not matched to a gene: 3. Per the study methods: Quantification of nucleated cells was approximated via reference gene primer amplification. Only in-frame clones appear in the TCRdb table, and some are missing; sequencing was by immunoSEQ multiplex PCR. D and trimming come from the DNA, and the V and J calls and clone size come from that table. The profile covers around 120,000 clones, with 70% to 80% appearing a single time and 2% to 3% taken by the ten largest.

The clonotype comes from a man between 50 and 59 years old with acute or convalescent COVID-19. The chain links TRBV24-1 to TRBJ2-1; 7 nucleotides match TRBD2. Source material: peripheral blood. CDR3 nucleotide sequence: TGTGCCACCAGTGAACGAGCGGGGTACAATGAGCAGTTCTTC. Its translation: CATSERAGYNEQFF.